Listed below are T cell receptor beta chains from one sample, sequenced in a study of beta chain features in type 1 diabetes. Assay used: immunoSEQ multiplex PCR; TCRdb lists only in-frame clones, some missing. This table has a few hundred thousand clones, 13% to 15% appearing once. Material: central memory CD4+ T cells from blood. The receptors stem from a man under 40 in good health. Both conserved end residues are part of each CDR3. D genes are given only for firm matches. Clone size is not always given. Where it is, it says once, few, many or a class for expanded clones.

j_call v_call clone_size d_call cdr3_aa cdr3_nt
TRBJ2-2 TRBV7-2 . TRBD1 CASSYTGVTWELFF TGTGCCAGCAGCTATACAGGGGTTACCTGGGAGCTGTTTTTT
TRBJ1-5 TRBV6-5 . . CASSEDYRPQHF TGTGCCAGCAGTGAAGATTATCGGCCCCAGCATTTT
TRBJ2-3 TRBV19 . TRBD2 CASSLGLVSTDTQYF TGTGCCAGTAGTCTGGGACTAGTTAGCACAGATACGCAGTATTTT
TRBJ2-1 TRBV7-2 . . CASSLASTRKDNEQFF TGTGCCAGCAGCTTAGCGTCGACTAGGAAGGACAATGAGCAGTTCTTC
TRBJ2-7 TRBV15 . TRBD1 CATSRAGQGGYEQYF TGTGCCACCAGCAGAGCAGGACAGGGGGGGTACGAGCAGTACTTC
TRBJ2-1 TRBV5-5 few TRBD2 CASSPSGGPYNEQFF TGTGCCAGCAGCCCCAGCGGGGGGCCCTACAATGAGCAGTTCTTC
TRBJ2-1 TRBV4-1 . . CASSLRKLEGREQFF TGCGCCAGCAGTCTACGGAAACTAGAAGGGCGTGAGCAGTTCTTC
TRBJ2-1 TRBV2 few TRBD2 CARAAGIRAEQFF TGTGCCAGAGCAGCGGGAATCCGGGCTGAGCAGTTCTTC
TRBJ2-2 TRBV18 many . CASSPGVPGNTGELFF TGTGCCAGCTCACCAGGGGTTCCGGGAAACACCGGGGAGCTGTTTTTT
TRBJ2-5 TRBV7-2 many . CASSLRRGPETQYF TGTGCCAGCAGCTTAAGACGAGGCCCCGAGACCCAGTACTTC
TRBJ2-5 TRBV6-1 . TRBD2 CASSGLAGGSETQYF TGTGCCAGCAGTGGACTAGCGGGGGGGTCAGAGACCCAGTACTTC
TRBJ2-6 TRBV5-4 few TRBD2 CASTSTSGVQGANVLTF TGTGCCAGCACCTCGACTAGCGGGGTACAAGGGGCCAACGTCCTGACTTTC
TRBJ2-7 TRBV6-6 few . CASSLVGFTDSYEQYF TGTGCCAGCAGTTTAGTTGGATTCACTGATTCCTACGAGCAGTACTTC
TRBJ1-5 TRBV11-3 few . CASSLGRNQPQHF TGTGCCAGCAGCTTAGGCCGAAATCAGCCCCAGCATTTT
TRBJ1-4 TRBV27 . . CASSFKMANEKLFF TGTGCCAGCAGTTTTAAGATGGCTAATGAAAAACTGTTTTTT
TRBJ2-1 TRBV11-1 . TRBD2 CASSLSGTSYGEQFF TGTGCCAGCAGCTTAAGTGGGACTAGTTACGGTGAGCAGTTCTTC
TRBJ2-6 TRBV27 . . CASSLYLGANVLTF TGTGCCAGCAGTCTCTATTTGGGGGCCAACGTCCTGACTTTC
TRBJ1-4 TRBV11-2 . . CASSFHRDRNEKLFF TGTGCCAGCAGCTTCCACAGGGACCGAAATGAAAAACTGTTTTTT
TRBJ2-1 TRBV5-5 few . CASTPLGIAYNEQFF TGTGCCAGCACCCCGCTGGGAATCGCCTACAATGAGCAGTTCTTC
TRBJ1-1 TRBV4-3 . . CASSPDSNTEAFF TGCGCCAGCAGCCCAGACTCGAACACTGAAGCTTTCTTT
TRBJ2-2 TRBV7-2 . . CASSFREGTGELFF TGTGCCAGCAGCTTTAGAGAGGGGACCGGGGAGCTGTTTTTT
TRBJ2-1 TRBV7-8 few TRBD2 CASSLALSGRVKGNEQFF TGTGCCAGCAGCTTAGCGCTGAGCGGGAGGGTGAAAGGGAATGAGCAGTTCTTC
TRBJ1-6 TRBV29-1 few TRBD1 CSAGQGVNSPLHF TGCAGCGCGGGACAGGGAGTTAATTCACCCCTCCACTTT
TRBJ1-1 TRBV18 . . CASSPGLNTEAFF TGTGCCAGCTCACCGGGACTAAACACTGAAGCTTTCTTT
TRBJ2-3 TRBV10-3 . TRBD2 CAISGLAGGPVDTQYF TGTGCCATCAGTGGGCTAGCGGGGGGGCCTGTAGATACGCAGTATTTT
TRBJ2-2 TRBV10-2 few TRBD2 CASSHAGGPSTGELFF TGCGCCAGCAGTCACGCGGGGGGGCCAAGCACCGGGGAGCTGTTTTTT
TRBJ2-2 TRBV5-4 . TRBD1 CASSERQGWTGELFF TGTGCCAGCAGCGAGCGACAGGGTTGGACCGGGGAGCTGTTTTTT
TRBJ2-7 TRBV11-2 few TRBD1 CASSQGGQVTYEQYF TGTGCCAGCAGCCAAGGGGGACAGGTGACCTACGAGCAGTACTTC
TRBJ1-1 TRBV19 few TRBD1 CASSFGQGRSDF TGTGCCAGTAGTTTTGGACAGGGGCGTTCAGACTTT
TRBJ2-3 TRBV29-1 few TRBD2 CSVVIPSGGTDTQYF TGCAGCGTTGTGATCCCTAGCGGGGGCACAGATACGCAGTATTTT
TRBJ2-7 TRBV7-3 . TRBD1 CASSPGTVLSEQYF TGTGCCAGCAGCCCCGGGACAGTTTTATCCGAGCAGTACTTC
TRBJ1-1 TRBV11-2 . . CASSSPFLEAFF TGTGCCAGCAGCTCGCCGTTTCTTGAAGCTTTCTTT
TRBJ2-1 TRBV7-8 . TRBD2 CASTLAGVGLNEQFF TGTGCCAGCACCCTAGCGGGAGTTGGTCTTAATGAGCAGTTCTTC
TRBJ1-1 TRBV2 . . CASTRDLMNTEAFF TGTGCCAGCACCCGGGACCTGATGAACACTGAAGCTTTCTTT
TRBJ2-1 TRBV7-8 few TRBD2 CASSLAWGGLAGGPSNMRQFF TGTGCCAGCAGCTTAGCGTGGGGGGGACTAGCGGGAGGGCCATCCAATATGCGGCAGTTCTTC
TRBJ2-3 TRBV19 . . CASSGVIIGGPHQDTQYF TGTGCCAGTAGTGGGGTGATCATTGGGGGACCCCACCAAGATACGCAGTATTTT
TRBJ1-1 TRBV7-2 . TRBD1 CASSLYTGGFGTEAFF TGTGCCAGCAGCTTATACACAGGGGGCTTTGGAACTGAAGCTTTCTTT
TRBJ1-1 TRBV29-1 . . CSVNNRGGGTEAFF TGCAGCGTTAACAACCGGGGGGGAGGGACTGAAGCTTTCTTT
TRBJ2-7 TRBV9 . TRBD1 CASSAGQRAFYEQYF TGTGCCAGCAGCGCGGGACAGCGAGCTTTCTACGAGCAGTACTTC
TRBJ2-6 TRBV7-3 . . CASSSQGISGANVLTF TGTGCCAGCAGCTCCCAGGGGATCTCTGGGGCCAACGTCCTGACTTTC
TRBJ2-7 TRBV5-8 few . CASSLSPGRRAEQYF TGTGCCAGCAGCTTGAGCCCGGGGAGAAGGGCCGAGCAGTACTTC
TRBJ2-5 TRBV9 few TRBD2 CASSVASGSSWETQYF TGTGCCAGCAGCGTAGCAAGCGGGAGCTCGTGGGAGACCCAGTACTTC
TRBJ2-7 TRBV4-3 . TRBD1 CASSQERGLEQYF TGCGCCAGCAGCCAAGAAAGGGGGCTCGAGCAGTACTTC
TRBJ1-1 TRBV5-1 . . CASSYEVNTEAFF TGCGCCAGCAGCTATGAAGTGAACACTGAAGCTTTCTTT
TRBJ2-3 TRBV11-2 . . CASSLQIHTDTQYF TGTGCCAGCAGCTTACAGATCCATACAGATACGCAGTATTTT
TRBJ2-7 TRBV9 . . CASSVVKGPYEQYF TGTGCCAGCAGCGTTGTAAAGGGACCCTACGAGCAGTACTTC
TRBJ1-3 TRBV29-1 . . CSGRKGNTIYF TGCAGCGGACGTAAAGGAAACACCATATATTTT
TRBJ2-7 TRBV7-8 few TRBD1 CASSLGTGKGRLYEQYF TGTGCCAGCAGCTTAGGGACAGGGAAGGGTCGTCTCTACGAGCAGTACTTC
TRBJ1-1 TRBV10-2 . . CASSQARMAEAFF TGCGCCAGCAGCCAGGCCCGGATGGCTGAAGCTTTCTTT
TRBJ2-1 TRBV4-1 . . CASSQAGQVHRDEQFF TGCGCCAGCAGCCAAGCCGGACAAGTACATCGGGATGAGCAGTTCTTC
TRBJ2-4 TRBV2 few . CASRVSVQPKNIQYF TGTGCCAGCAGAGTGAGTGTCCAGCCGAAAAACATTCAGTACTTC
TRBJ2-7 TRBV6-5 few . CASSYTYF TGTGCCAGCAGTTACACGTACTTC
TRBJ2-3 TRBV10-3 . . CAISEGRRGGTQYF TGTGCCATCAGTGAAGGGCGGAGGGGTGGGACGCAGTATTTT